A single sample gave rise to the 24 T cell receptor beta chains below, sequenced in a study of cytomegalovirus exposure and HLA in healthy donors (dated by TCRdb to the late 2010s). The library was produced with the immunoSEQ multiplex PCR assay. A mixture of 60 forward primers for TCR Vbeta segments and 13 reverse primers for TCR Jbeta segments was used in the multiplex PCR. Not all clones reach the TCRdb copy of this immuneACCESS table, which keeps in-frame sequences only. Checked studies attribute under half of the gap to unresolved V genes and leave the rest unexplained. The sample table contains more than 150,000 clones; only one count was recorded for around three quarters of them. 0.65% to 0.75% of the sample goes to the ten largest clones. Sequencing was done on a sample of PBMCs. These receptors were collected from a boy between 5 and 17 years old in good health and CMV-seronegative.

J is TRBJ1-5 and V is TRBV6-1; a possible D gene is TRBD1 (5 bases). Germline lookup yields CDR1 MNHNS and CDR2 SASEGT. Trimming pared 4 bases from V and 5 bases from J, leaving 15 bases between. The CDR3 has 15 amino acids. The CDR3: CASSAGWNVDQPQHF. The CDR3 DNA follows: TGTGCCAGCAGTGCAGGGTGGAATGTAGATCAGCCCCAGCATTTT.

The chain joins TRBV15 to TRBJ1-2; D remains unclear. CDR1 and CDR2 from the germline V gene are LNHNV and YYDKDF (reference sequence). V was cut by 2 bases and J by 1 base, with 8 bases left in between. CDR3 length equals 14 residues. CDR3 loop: CATSRPDFNYGYTF. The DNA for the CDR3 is TGTGCCACCAGCAGACCGGACTTTAACTATGGCTACACCTTC.

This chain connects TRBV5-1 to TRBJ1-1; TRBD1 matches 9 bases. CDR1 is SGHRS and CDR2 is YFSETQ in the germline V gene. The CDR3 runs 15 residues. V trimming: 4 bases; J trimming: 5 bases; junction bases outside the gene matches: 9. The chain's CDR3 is CASSLLGQGGTEAFF. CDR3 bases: TGCGCCAGCAGCCTGCTGGGACAGGGCGGGACTGAAGCTTTCTTT.

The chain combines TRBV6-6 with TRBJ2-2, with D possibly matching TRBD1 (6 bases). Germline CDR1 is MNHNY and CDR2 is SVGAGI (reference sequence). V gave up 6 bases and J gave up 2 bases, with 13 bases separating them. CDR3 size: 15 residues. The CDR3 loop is CASSPGHLNTGELFF. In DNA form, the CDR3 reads TGTGCCAGCAGCCCGGGACACCTTAACACCGGGGAGCTGTTTTTT.

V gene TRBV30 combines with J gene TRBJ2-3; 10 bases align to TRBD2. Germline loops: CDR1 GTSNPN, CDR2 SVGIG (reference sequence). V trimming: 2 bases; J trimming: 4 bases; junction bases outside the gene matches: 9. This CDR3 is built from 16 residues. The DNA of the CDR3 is TGTGCCTGGAGTTTTGGCACTAGCGGGATAGCAGATACGCAGTATTTT. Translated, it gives CAWSFGTSGIADTQYF.

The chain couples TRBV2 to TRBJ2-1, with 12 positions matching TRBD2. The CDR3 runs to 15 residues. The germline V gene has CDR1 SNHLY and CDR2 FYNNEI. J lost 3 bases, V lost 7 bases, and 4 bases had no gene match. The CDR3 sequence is CASTGLAGIYNEQFF. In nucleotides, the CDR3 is TGTGCCAGCACCGGACTAGCGGGGATCTACAATGAGCAGTTCTTC.

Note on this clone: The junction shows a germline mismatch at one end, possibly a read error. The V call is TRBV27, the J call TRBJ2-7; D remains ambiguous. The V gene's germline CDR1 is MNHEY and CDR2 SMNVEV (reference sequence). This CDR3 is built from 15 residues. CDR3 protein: CASSPHPRVGYEQYF. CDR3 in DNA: TGTGCCAGCAGCCCCCACCCCCGAGTGGGCTACGAGCAATACTTC.

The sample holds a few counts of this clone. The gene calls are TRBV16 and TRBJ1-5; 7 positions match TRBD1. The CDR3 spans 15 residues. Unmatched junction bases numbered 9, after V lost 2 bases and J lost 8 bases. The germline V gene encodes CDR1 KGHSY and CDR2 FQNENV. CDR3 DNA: TGTGCCAGCAGCCAAAGACAAGGGGGCCTTGAGCCCCAGCATTTT. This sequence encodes CASSQRQGGLEPQHF.

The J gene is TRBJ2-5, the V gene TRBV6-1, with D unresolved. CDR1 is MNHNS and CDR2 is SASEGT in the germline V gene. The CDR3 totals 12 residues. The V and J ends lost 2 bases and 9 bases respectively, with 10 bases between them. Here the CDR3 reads CASSEQTLPQYF. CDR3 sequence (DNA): TGTGCCAGCAGTGAACAAACTCTACCCCAGTACTTC.

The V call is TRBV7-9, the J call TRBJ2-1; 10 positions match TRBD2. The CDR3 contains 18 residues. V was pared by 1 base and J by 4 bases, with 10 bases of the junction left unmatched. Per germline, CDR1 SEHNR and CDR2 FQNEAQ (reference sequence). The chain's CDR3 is CASSLGGLGSGRYNEQFF. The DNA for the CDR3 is TGTGCCAGCAGCTTAGGCGGTCTGGGTAGCGGGAGGTACAATGAGCAGTTCTTC.

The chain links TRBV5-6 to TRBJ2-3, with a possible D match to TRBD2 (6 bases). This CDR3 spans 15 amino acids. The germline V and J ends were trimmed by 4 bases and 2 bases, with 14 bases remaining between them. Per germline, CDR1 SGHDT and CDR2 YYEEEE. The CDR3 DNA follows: TGTGCCAGCAGCCGGTGGCTAGCGAACACAGATACGCAGTATTTT. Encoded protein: CASSRWLANTDTQYF.

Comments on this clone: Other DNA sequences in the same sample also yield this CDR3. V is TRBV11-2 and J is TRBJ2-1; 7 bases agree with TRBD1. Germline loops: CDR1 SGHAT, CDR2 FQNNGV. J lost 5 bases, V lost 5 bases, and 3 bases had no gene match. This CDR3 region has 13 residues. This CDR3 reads CASSPDRDNEQFF. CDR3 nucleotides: TGTGCCAGCAGCCCCGACAGGGACAATGAGCAGTTCTTC.

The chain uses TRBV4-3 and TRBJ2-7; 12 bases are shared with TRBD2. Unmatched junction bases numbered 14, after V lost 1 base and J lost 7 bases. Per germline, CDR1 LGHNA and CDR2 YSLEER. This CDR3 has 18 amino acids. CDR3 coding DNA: TGCGCCAGCAGCCAAGTGCCGTTATCTAGCGGGAGGGCCGTTGAGCAGTACTTC. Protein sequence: CASSQVPLSSGRAVEQYF.

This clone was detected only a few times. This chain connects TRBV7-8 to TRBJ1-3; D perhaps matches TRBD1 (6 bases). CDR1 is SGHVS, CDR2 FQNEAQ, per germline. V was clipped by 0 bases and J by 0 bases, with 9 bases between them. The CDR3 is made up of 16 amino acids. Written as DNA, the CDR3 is TGTGCCAGCAGCTTAGCAGGACAGAGCTCTGGAAACACCATATATTTT. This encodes CASSLAGQSSGNTIYF.

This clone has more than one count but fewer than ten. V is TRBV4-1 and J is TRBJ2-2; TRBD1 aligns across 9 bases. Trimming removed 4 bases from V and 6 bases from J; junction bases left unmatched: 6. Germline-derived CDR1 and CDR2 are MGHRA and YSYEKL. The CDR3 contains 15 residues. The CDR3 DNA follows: TGCGCCAGCAGCCCGGGACAGGGAAGGTCCGGGGAGCTGTTTTTT. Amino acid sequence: CASSPGQGRSGELFF.

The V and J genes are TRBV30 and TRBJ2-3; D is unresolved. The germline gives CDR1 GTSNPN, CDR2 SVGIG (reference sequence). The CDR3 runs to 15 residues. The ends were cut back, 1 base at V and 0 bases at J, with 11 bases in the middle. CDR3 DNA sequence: TGTGCCTGGAGTGGAAAGCAGGCCAGCACAGATACGCAGTATTTT. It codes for CAWSGKQASTDTQYF. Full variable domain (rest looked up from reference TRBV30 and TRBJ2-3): SQTIHQWPATLVQPVGSPLSLECTVEGTSNPNLYWYRQAAGRGLQLLFYSVGIGQISSEVPQNLSASRPQDRQFILSSKKLLLSDSGFYLCAWSGKQASTDTQYFGPGTRLTVL.

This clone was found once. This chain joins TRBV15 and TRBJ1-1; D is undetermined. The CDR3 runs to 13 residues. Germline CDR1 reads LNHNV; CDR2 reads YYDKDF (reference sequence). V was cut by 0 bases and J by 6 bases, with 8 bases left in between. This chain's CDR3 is CATSRERSAEAFF. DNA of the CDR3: TGTGCCACCAGCAGAGAGCGGAGCGCTGAAGCTTTCTTT.

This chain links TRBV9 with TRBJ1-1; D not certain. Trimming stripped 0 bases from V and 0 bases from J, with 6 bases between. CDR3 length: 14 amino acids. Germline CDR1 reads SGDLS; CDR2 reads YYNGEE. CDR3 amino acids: CASSVGHLNTEAFF. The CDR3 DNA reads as TGTGCCAGCAGCGTAGGACACCTGAACACTGAAGCTTTCTTT. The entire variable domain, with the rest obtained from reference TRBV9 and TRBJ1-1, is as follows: DSGVTQTPKHLITATGQRVTLRCSPRSGDLSVYWYQQSLDQGLQFLIQYYNGEERAKGNILERFSAQQFPDLHSELNLSSLELGDSALYFCASSVGHLNTEAFFGQGTRLTVV.

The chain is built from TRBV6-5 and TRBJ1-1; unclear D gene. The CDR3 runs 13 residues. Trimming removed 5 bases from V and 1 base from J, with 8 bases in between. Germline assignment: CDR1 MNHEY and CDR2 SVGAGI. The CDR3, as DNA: TGTGCCAGCAGTGAAGCGGAGAACACTGAAGCTTTCTTT. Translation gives CASSEAENTEAFF.

This chain's CDR3 is CASSLTNPASEKLFF. CDR3 coding DNA: TGTGCCAGCAGCTTAACTAACCCCGCGTCTGAAAAACTGTTTTTT. V usage is TRBV11-2 and J usage is TRBJ1-4; D is ambiguous. V was trimmed by 2 bases and J by 7 bases, leaving 14 bases between them. Germline values: CDR1 SGHAT, CDR2 FQNNGV. The CDR3 is made up of 15 amino acids.

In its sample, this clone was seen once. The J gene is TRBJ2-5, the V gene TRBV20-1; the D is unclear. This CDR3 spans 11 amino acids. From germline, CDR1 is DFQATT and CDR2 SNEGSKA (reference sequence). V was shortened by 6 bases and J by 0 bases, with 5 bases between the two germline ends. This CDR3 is CSAQHQETQYF. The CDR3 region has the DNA TGCAGTGCACAACACCAAGAGACCCAGTACTTC.

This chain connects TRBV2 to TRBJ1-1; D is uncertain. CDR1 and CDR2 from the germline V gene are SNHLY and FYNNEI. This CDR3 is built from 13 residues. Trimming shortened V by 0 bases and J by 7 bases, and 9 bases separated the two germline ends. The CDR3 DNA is TGTGCCAGCAGTGAAGCTCGGGGATATGAAGCTTTCTTT. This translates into CASSEARGYEAFF.

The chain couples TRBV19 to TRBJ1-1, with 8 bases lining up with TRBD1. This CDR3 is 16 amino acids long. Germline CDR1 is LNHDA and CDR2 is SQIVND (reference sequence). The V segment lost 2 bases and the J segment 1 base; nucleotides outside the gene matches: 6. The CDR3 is CASSIIFGQGNTEAFF. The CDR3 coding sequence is TGTGCCAGTAGTATAATCTTTGGACAGGGGAACACTGAAGCTTTCTTT.

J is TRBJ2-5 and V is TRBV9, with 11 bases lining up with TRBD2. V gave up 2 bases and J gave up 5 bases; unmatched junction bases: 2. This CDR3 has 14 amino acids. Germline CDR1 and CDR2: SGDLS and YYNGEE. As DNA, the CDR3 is TGTGCCAGCAGCGTGGGACTAGCGGTGGAGACCCAGTACTTC. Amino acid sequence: CASSVGLAVETQYF. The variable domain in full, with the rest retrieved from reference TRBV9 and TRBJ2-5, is DSGVTQTPKHLITATGQRVTLRCSPRSGDLSVYWYQQSLDQGLQFLIQYYNGEERAKGNILERFSAQQFPDLHSELNLSSLELGDSALYFCASSVGLAVETQYFGPGTRLLVL.